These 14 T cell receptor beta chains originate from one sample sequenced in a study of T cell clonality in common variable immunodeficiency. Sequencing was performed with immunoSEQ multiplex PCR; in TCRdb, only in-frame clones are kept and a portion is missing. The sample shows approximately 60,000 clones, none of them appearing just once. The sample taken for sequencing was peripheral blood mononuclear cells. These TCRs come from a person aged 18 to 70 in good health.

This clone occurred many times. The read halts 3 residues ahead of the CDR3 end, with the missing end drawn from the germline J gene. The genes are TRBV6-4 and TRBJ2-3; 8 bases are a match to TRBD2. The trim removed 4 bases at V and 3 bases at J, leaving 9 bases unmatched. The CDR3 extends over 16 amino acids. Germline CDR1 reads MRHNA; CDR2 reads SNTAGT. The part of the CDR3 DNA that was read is TGTGCCAGCAGTGCCGGGAGCGGGAGTGGAACAGATACG. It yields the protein CASSAGSGSGTDT. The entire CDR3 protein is CASSAGSGSGTDTQYF.

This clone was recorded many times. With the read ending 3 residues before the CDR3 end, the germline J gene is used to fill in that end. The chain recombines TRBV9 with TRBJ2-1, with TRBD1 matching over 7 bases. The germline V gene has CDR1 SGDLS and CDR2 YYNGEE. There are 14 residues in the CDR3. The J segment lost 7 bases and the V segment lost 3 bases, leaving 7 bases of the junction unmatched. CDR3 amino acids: CASSEQGKYNEQFF. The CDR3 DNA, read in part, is TGTGCCAGCAGCGAACAGGGGAAGTATAATGAG.

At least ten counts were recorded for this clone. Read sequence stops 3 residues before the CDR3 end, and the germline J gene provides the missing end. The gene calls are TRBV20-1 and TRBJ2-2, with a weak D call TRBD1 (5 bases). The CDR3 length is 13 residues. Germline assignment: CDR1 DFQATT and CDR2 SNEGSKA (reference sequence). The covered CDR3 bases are TGCAGTGCTAGAGATGGGGCAGATGAAAAG. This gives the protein CSARDGADEK. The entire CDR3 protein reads CSARDGADEKLFF.

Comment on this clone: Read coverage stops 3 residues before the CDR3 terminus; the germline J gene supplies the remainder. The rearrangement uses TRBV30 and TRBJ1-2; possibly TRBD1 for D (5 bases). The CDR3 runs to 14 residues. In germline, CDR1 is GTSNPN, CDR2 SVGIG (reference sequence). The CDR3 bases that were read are TGTGCCTGGAGTGAGGGACTAGCGGTAGAAGAC. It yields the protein CAWSEGLAVED. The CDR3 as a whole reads CAWSEGLAVEDYTF.

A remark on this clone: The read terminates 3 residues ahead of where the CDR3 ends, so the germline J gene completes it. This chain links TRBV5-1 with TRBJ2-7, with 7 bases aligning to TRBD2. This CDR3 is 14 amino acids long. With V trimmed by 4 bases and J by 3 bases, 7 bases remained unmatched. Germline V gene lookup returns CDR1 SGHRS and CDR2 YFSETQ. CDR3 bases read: TGCGCCAGCAGCCCGGGGACGGGGGGCTACGAG. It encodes CASSPGTGGYE. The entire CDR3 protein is CASSPGTGGYEQYF.

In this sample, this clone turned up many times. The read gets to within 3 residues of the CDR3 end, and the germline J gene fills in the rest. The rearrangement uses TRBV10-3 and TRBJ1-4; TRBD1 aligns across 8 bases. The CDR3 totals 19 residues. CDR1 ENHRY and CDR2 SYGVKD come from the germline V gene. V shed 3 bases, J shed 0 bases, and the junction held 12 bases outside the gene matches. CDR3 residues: CAISEGTGSLFATNEKLFF. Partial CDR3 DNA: TGTGCCATCAGTGAAGGGACAGGATCCCTGTTTGCAACTAATGAAAAA.

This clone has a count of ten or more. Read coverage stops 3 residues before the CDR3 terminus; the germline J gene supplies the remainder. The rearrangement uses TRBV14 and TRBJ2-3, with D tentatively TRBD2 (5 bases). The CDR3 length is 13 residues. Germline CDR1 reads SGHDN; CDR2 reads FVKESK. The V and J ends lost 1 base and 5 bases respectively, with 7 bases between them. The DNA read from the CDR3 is TGTGCCAGCAGCCAAGGAGAGGGAGATACG. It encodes CASSQGEGDT. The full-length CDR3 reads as CASSQGEGDTQYF.

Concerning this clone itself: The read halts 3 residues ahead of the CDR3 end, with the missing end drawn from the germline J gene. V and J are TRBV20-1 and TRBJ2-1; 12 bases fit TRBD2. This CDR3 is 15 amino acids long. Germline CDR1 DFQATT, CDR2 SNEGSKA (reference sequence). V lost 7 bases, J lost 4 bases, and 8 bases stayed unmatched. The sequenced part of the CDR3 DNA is TGCAGTGTCACGAGGACTAGCGGGATTTACAATGAG. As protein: CSVTRTSGIYNE. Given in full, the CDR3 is CSVTRTSGIYNEQFF.

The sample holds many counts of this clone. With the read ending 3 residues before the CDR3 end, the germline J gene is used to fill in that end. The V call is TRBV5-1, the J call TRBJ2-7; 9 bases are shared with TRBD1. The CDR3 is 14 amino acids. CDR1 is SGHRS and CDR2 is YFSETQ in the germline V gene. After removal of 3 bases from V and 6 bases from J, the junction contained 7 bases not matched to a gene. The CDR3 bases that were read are TGCGCCAGCAGCTCACAGGGGGCGGCCGTCGAG. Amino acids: CASSSQGAAVE. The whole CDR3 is CASSSQGAAVEQYF.

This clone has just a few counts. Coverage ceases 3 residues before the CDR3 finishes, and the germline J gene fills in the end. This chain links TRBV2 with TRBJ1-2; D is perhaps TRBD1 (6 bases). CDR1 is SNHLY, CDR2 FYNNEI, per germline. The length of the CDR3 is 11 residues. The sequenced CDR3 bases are TGTGCCAGCACCCTCGACAGGGGC. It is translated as CASTLDRG. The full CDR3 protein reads CASTLDRGYTF. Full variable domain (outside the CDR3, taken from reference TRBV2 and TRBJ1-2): EPEVTQTPSHQVTQMGQEVILRCVPISNHLYFYWYRQILGQKVEFLVSFYNNEISEKSEIFDDQFSVERPDGSNFTLKIRSTKLEDSAMYFCASTLDRGYTFGSGTRLTVV.

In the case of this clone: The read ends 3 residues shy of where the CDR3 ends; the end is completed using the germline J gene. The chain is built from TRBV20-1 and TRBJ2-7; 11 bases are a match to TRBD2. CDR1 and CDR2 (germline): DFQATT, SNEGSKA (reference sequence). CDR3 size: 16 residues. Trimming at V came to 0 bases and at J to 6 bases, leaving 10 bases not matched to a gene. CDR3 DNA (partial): TGCAGTGCTAGAGACCGACTAGCGGGAAATTTCGGCGAG. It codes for CSARDRLAGNFGE. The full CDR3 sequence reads CSARDRLAGNFGEQYF.

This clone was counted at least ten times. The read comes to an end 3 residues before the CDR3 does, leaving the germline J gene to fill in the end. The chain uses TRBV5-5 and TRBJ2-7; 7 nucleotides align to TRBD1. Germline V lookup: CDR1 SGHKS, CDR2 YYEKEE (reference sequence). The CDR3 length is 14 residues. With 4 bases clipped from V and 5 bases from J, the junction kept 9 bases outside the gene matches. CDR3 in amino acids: CASSSSQGVHEQYF. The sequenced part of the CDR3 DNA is TGTGCCAGCAGCAGCTCCCAGGGGGTACACGAG.

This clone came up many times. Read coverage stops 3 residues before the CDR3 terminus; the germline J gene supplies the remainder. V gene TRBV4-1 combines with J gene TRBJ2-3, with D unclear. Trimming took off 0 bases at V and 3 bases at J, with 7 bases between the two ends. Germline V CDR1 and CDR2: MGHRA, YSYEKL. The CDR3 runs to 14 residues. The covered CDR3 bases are TGCGCCAGCAGCCAAGATCCTATAACAGATACG. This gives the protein CASSQDPITDT. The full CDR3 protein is CASSQDPITDTQYF.

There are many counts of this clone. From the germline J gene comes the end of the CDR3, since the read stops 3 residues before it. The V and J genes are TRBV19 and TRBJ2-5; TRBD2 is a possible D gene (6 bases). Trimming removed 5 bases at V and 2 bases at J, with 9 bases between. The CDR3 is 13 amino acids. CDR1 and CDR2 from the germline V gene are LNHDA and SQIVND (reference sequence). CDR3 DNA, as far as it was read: TGTGCCAGTAGTGTAGCGGTACAAGAGACC. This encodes CASSVAVQET. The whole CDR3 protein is CASSVAVQETQYF.